This T cell receptor beta chain was found in a study of cytomegalovirus exposure and HLA in healthy donors. Study overall: According to later analysis, the same platform produced the 120 validation and about 700 first-cohort repertoires.

TCRdb's copy holds only in-frame clones and misses some; the assay was immunoSEQ multiplex PCR. The sample yields fewer than 250,000 clones, approximately 88% seen once. Germline V CDR1 and CDR2: SGHRS, YFSETQ. Losses at the gene ends were 0 bases for V and 1 base for J; bases not matched to a gene: 2. The CDR3 length is 15 residues. Findings and caveats of the study: There were under 200 TCR beta chains listed as cytomegalovirus-associated. That first-cohort TCR clusters tended to co-occur in the 120 or so validation repertoires was found in a later analysis.

The table lists this clone with a few counts. Antigen specificity is unknown. The TCR comes from a woman in her 30s in good health and CMV-seropositive. The sequenced sample was PBMCs. The chain is built from TRBV5-1 and TRBJ2-7; 9 bases match TRBD1. The CDR3 region is CASSLGGTGSYEQYF. The CDR3 nucleotides are TGCGCCAGCAGCTTGGGCGGGACAGGGTCCTACGAGCAGTACTTC.